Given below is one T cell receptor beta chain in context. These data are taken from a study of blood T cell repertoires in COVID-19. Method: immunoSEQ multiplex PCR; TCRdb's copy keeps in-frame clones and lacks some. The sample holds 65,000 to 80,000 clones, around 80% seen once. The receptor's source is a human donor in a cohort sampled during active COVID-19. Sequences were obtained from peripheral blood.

This chain's CDR3 is CSVAAAGGQQPQHF. The CDR3 bases are TGCAGCGTTGCGGCGGCAGGGGGTCAGCAGCCCCAGCATTTT. V gene TRBV29-1 combines with J gene TRBJ1-5, with TRBD1 matching 7 bases. CDR1 is SQVTM, CDR2 ANQGSEA, per germline. The CDR3 covers 14 residues. Trimming removed 4 bases from V and 7 bases from J; junction bases left unmatched: 10.